This is a list of T cell receptor beta chains from one sample in a study of post-analysis software for immune sequencing data. TCRdb called the PCR reads again in MiXCR, with one record for every CDR3 protein. Among hundreds of thousands of distinct CDR3 sequences listed, around 53% were seen once. Sequencing was performed on blood. These TCRs come from a girl aged 10 to 17 with multiple sclerosis. CDR3s include the opening cysteine and the closing phenylalanine or tryptophan.

j_gene: TRBJ2-7
v_gene: TRBV6-5
CDR3aa: CASSYWSSGPYEQYF

j_gene: TRBJ2-7
v_gene: TRBV5-1
CDR3aa: CASSFSPGYPSYEQYF

j_gene: TRBJ2-2
v_gene: TRBV29-1
CDR3aa: CSVAAGTRELFF

j_gene: TRBJ2-7
v_gene: TRBV6-6
CDR3aa: CASSPGPAPYEQYF

j_gene: TRBJ1-5
v_gene: TRBV20-1
CDR3aa: CSAVTSGPPNQPQHF

j_gene: TRBJ2-1
v_gene: TRBV12-3/TRBV12-4
CDR3aa: CASSLHFGTSVFNEQFF

j_gene: TRBJ2-1
v_gene: TRBV12-5
CDR3aa: CASGPGRLRKWNEQFF

j_gene: TRBJ2-5
v_gene: TRBV7-9
CDR3aa: CASSSSLESGLETQYF

j_gene: TRBJ1-1
v_gene: TRBV12-3/TRBV12-4
CDR3aa: CASSHDNTKGTEAFF

j_gene: NA
v_gene: TRBV6-1
CDR3aa: CASSGWGQAVEQYF

j_gene: TRBJ2-1
v_gene: TRBV7-8
CDR3aa: CASDPAGEPEQFF

j_gene: TRBJ2-7
v_gene: TRBV10-3
CDR3aa: CAISVDWSSYEQYF

j_gene: TRBJ2-5
v_gene: TRBV6-5
CDR3aa: CASRRLAAYQETQYF

j_gene: TRBJ2-7
v_gene: TRBV14
CDR3aa: CASSPSGGRGYEQYF

j_gene: TRBJ2-3
v_gene: TRBV29-1
CDR3aa: CSVKGRTTDTQYF

j_gene: TRBJ2-1
v_gene: TRBV7-3
CDR3aa: CASSLHTGSYNEQFF

j_gene: TRBJ2-1
v_gene: TRBV5-1
CDR3aa: CASSLSRAGYNEQFF

j_gene: TRBJ2-5
v_gene: TRBV18
CDR3aa: CASSRGGVGSYNEQYF

j_gene: TRBJ1-4
v_gene: TRBV20-1
CDR3aa: CALLGGDRDADRVFF

j_gene: TRBJ2-1
v_gene: TRBV20-1
CDR3aa: CGFEDSSYNEQFF

j_gene: TRBJ1-2
v_gene: TRBV13
CDR3aa: CASSRAGGRGDYGYTF

j_gene: TRBJ1-2
v_gene: TRBV29-1
CDR3aa: CSVAGGQGAGGYTF

j_gene: TRBJ2-3
v_gene: TRBV4-1
CDR3aa: CASSQDVHGTGYTDTQYF

j_gene: TRBJ2-5
v_gene: TRBV5-1
CDR3aa: CASSLSGGDQETQYF

j_gene: TRBJ2-5
v_gene: TRBV5-1
CDR3aa: CAGSLSELRSGSQYF

j_gene: TRBJ2-1
v_gene: TRBV14
CDR3aa: CASSHRSGARDTEQFF

j_gene: TRBJ1-1
v_gene: TRBV4-1
CDR3aa: CASSHFSAAGVGTEAFF

j_gene: TRBJ2-7
v_gene: TRBV12-3/TRBV12-4
CDR3aa: CASSLAPGQGAYEQYF

j_gene: TRBJ2-1
v_gene: TRBV5-1
CDR3aa: CASSLGKTGYNEQFF

j_gene: TRBJ1-4
v_gene: TRBV28
CDR3aa: CASSWVGEKLFF

j_gene: TRBJ2-1
v_gene: TRBV5-1
CDR3aa: CASSLHGNAGGLSYNEQFF

j_gene: NA
v_gene: TRBV20-1
CDR3aa: CSAKAPQAGVTSEQYF

j_gene: TRBJ1-2
v_gene: TRBV10-3
CDR3aa: CAISESRDRDYGYTF

j_gene: TRBJ2-7
v_gene: TRBV13
CDR3aa: CASSLGLAGVGEQYF

j_gene: TRBJ1-1
v_gene: TRBV7-2
CDR3aa: CASSLRGRYTEAFF

j_gene: TRBJ2-5
v_gene: TRBV7-9
CDR3aa: CASSLTQEQYF

j_gene: NA
v_gene: TRBV6-1
CDR3aa: CASSTSWDYEQYF

j_gene: TRBJ2-1
v_gene: TRBV20-1
CDR3aa: CSAILLADPYNEQFF

j_gene: TRBJ2-5
v_gene: TRBV7-9
CDR3aa: CASRALVDQETQYF

j_gene: TRBJ2-2
v_gene: TRBV4-1
CDR3aa: CASSQRRVWNTGELFF

j_gene: TRBJ2-7
v_gene: TRBV4-1
CDR3aa: CASSHPSGTSTYEQYF

j_gene: NA
v_gene: TRBV12-3/TRBV12-4
CDR3aa: CASSYRGTQYF

j_gene: TRBJ2-5
v_gene: TRBV5-1
CDR3aa: CASSLDGGRETQYF

j_gene: TRBJ1-2
v_gene: TRBV4-1
CDR3aa: CASSQDISGVGNGYTF

j_gene: TRBJ2-1
v_gene: TRBV20-1
CDR3aa: CSAKWPGGSYNEQFF

j_gene: TRBJ1-2
v_gene: TRBV5-1
CDR3aa: CASSVDRAYGYTF

j_gene: TRBJ2-1
v_gene: TRBV13
CDR3aa: CASSFGGGNNEQFF

j_gene: TRBJ2-1
v_gene: TRBV7-2
CDR3aa: CASRDLGRFRSEQFF

j_gene: TRBJ2-1
v_gene: TRBV5-1
CDR3aa: CASSLGAGVYNEQFF

j_gene: TRBJ2-1
v_gene: TRBV7-9
CDR3aa: CASSPLGGAEQFF

j_gene: NA
v_gene: TRBV29-1
CDR3aa: CSVESPGTGGKYEQYF

j_gene: TRBJ2-3
v_gene: TRBV7-9
CDR3aa: CASSPYRTDTQYF

j_gene: TRBJ2-3
v_gene: TRBV10-3
CDR3aa: CAISESGEDTQYF

j_gene: TRBJ2-1
v_gene: TRBV6-2/TRBV6-3
CDR3aa: CASSSPVLAGGNEQFF

j_gene: TRBJ2-3
v_gene: TRBV10-3
CDR3aa: CAITAGKTDTQYF

j_gene: TRBJ1-5
v_gene: TRBV11-2
CDR3aa: CASSPRRGYSNQPQHF

j_gene: NA
v_gene: TRBV6-9
CDR3aa: CASSYSGGDRYEQYF

j_gene: TRBJ1-1
v_gene: TRBV5-1
CDR3aa: CASIFIGTGGNTEAFF

j_gene: NA
v_gene: TRBV4-2
CDR3aa: CASSQDVETSGGEQYF

j_gene: TRBJ1-2
v_gene: TRBV29-1
CDR3aa: CSVYLDGYTF